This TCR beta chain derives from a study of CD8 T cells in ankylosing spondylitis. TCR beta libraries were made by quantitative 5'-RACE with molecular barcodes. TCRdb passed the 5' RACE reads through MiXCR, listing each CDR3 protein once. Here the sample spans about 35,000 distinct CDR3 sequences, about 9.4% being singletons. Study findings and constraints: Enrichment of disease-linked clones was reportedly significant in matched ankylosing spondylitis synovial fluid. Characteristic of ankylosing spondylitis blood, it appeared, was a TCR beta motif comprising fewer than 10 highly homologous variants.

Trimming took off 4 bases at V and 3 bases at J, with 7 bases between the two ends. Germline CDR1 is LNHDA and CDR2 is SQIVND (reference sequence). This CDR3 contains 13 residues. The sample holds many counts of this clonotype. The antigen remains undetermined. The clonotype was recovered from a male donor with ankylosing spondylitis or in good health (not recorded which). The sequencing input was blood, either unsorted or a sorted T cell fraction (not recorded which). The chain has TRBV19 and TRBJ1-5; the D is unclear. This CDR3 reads CASSNGNNQPQHF. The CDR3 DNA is TGTGCCAGTAGTAATGGGAACAATCAGCCCCAGCATTTT.